This entry describes one T cell receptor (beta chain). Its antigen is unknown. This record belongs to a study of T cell responses to AZD1222 COVID-19 vaccine. Study-wide results and caveats: With dominance at 160-218 and 743-854, vaccine-associated CD4 TCRs spanned spike. Recipients of AZD1222 seropositive at baseline numbered only 6 or 7. Two doses of AZD1222 preceded a rise in Spike-specific TCR breadth and depth.

Germline V CDR1 and CDR2: MNHEY, SMNVEV (reference sequence). CDR3 length equals 15 residues. Trimming pared 2 bases from V and 10 bases from J, leaving 15 bases between. The repertoire was sequenced with immunoSEQ multiplex PCR; TCRdb's copy has only in-frame clones and lacks some. The sample carries around 160,000 clones, approximately 90% recorded once. This sample comprised peripheral blood, obtained on day 0 of MenACWY control vaccination. V gene TRBV27 combines with J gene TRBJ1-6; D possibly corresponds to TRBD1 (6 bases). This receptor was identified in an adult in good health. The CDR3 is CASSLADRRESPLHF. The DNA of the CDR3 is TGTGCCAGCAGTTTAGCGGACAGAAGGGAATCACCCCTCCACTTT.